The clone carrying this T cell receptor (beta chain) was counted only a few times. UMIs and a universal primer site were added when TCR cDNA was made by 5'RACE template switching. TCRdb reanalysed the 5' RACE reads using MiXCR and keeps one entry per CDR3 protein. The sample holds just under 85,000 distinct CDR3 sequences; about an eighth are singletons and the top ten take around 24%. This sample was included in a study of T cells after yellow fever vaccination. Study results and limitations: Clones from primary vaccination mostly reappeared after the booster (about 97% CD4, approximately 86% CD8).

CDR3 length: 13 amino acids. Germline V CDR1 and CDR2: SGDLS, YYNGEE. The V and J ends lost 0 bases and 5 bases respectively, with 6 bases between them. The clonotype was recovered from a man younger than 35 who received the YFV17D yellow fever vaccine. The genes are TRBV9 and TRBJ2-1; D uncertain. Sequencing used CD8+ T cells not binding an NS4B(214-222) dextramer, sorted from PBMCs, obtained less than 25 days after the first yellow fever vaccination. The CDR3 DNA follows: TGTGCCAGCAGCGTAGACAGCGACAATGAGCAGTTCTTC. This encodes CASSVDSDNEQFF.